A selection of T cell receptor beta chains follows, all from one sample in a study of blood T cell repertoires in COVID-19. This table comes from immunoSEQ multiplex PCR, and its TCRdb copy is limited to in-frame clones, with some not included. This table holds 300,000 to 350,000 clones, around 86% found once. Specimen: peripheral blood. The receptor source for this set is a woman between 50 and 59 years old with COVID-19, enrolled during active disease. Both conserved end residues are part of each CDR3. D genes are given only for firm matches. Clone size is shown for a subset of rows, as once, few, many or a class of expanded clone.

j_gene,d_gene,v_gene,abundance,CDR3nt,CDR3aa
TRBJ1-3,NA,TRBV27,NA,TGTGCCAGCAGTGGGACTTCTAGAAACACCATATATTTT,CASSGTSRNTIYF
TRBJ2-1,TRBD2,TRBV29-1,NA,TGCAGCGCTACGACTAGCGGGAACTACAATGAGCAGTTCTTC,CSATTSGNYNEQFF
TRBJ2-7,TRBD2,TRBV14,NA,TGTGCCAGCAGCCAGAGATCGCGACTAGCGGGGCCCCCCTACGAGCAGTACTTC,CASSQRSRLAGPPYEQYF
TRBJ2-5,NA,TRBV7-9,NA,TGTGCCAGCAGCGAGCGAGAGACCCAGTACTTC,CASSERETQYF
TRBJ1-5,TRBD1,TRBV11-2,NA,TGTGCCAGCAGCTTCCCGGGACAGGACTATAGCAATCAGCCCCAGCATTTT,CASSFPGQDYSNQPQHF
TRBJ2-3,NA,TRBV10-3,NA,TGTGCCATCAGTGACTCCGATAGCGGCACAGATACGCAGTATTTT,CAISDSDSGTDTQYF
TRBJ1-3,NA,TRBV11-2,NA,TGTGCCAGCAGCTTAAAACACGGACAGCACTCTGGAAACACCATATATTTT,CASSLKHGQHSGNTIYF
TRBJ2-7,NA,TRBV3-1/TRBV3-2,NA,TGTGCCAGCAGCCAAGCGGGAGCCCCGGGGTACGAGCAGTACTTC,CASSQAGAPGYEQYF
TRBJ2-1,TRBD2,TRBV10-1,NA,TGCGCCAGCAGTGAGTCTGGGACTAGCGGGGCCTACAATGAGCAGTTCTTC,CASSESGTSGAYNEQFF
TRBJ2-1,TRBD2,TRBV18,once,TGTGCCAGCTCACCACCGAGGGAGCGGGACTACAATGAGCAGTTCTTC,CASSPPRERDYNEQFF
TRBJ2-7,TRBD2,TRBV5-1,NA,TGCGCCAGCAGCCCGGGACTAGCTATCAACGAGCAGTACTTC,CASSPGLAINEQYF
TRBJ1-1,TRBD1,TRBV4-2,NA,TGTGCCAGCAGCCAAGATCTCGACAGGGGCTTGTTTTTGGCTTTCTTT,CASSQDLDRGLFLAFF
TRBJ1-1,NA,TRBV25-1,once,TGTGCCAGCGCCGCGGGGGCACTCACTGAAGCTTTCTTT,CASAAGALTEAFF
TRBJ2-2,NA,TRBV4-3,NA,TGCGCCAGCAGCCCAGGGTACACCGGGGAGCTGTTTTTT,CASSPGYTGELFF
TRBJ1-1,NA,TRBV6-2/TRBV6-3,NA,TGTGCCAGCAGTTACTCAAGGGGGATGAACACTGAAGCTTTCTTT,CASSYSRGMNTEAFF
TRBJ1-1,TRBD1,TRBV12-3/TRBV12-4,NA,TGTGCCAGCAGTCTCCAGGGGGTTGAAGCTTTCTTT,CASSLQGVEAFF
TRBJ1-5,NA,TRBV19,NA,TGTGCCAGTAGCCGACGACAGGACCGCTCGATCAATCAGCCCCAGCATTTT,CASSRRQDRSINQPQHF
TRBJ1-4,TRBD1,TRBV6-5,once,TGTGCCAGCAGCCTCGGGACAGGGCGTCGGGAAAAACTGTTTTTT,CASSLGTGRREKLFF
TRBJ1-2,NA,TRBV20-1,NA,TGCAGTGCTTCAGGGTTTGGCTACACCTTC,CSASGFGYTF
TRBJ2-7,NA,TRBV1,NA,TGCACCAGCAGCCAGGGCCTAGCGGGAGGGAACTACGAGCAGTACTTC,CTSSQGLAGGNYEQYF
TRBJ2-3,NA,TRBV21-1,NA,TGTGCCAGCAGCAAAAAGGGTCTAGCGGGAGGGCCTCTTAGCACAGATACGCAGTATTTT,CASSKKGLAGGPLSTDTQYF
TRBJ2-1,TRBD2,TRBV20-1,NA,TGCAGTGCTAGTAGACTAGCGGGAGGGTACAATGAGCAGTTCTTC,CSASRLAGGYNEQFF
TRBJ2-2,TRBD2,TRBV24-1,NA,TGTGCCACCAGTGAACGGACTAGCAGCGGGGAGCTGTTTTTT,CATSERTSSGELFF
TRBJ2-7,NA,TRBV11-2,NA,TGTGCCAGCAGCTTCCGGGACACAACCTACGAGCAGTACTTC,CASSFRDTTYEQYF
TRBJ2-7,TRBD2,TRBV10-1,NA,TGCGCCAGCAGCCACGTAGCGGGGGGGCCGGCCTACGAGCAGTACTTC,CASSHVAGGPAYEQYF
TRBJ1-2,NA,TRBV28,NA,TGTGCCAGCAGTTCCTATCAGCTGCCCGGGGGCTACACCTTC,CASSSYQLPGGYTF
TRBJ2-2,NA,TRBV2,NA,TGTGCCAGCACCAAGGGAGTCGACAGGTTGCTGTTTTTT,CASTKGVDRLLFF
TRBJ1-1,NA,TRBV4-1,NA,TGCGCCAGCAGCCCGCAGGGTACGTCCGCTTTCTTT,CASSPQGTSAFF
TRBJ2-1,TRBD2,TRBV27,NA,TGTGCCAGTAAGCGGGAGGGGACCATGGAGCAGTTCTTC,CASKREGTMEQFF
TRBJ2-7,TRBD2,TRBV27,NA,TGTGCCAGCAGTTCCCCGACTAGCGGGAAATATGAGCAGTACTTC,CASSSPTSGKYEQYF
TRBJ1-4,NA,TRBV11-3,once,TGTGCCAGCAGCTCACTCCGGGGGAAAAATGAAAAACTGTTTTTT,CASSSLRGKNEKLFF
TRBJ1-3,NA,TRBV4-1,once,TGCGCCAGCAGCCAAGATACCAGCAGGGGAAGAGGAAACACCATATATTTT,CASSQDTSRGRGNTIYF
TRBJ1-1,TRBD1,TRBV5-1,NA,TGCGCCAGCAGCTTGGCCGACAGGGGAACTGAAGCTTTCTTT,CASSLADRGTEAFF
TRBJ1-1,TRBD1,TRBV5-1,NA,TGCGCCAGCAGCCAGGGGGCGAACACTGAAGCTTTCTTT,CASSQGANTEAFF
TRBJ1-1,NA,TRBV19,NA,TGTGCCAGTAGTAGGGTGGAGGTACCTGAAGCTTTCTTT,CASSRVEVPEAFF
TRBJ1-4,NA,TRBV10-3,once,TGTGCCATCAGAGGGGCCAAGGATGAAAAACTGTTTTTT,CAIRGAKDEKLFF
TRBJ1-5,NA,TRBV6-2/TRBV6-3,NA,TGTGCCAGCAGTGGGAGGCACTCCTATAGCAATCAGCCCCAGCATTTT,CASSGRHSYSNQPQHF
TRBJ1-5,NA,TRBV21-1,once,TGTGCCAGCAGCAAAGTTAGGCGACAGGGGTTTGGCAATCAGCCCCAGCATTTT,CASSKVRRQGFGNQPQHF
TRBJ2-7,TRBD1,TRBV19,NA,TGTGCCAGTCGGGACAGGGCATACGAGCAGTACTTC,CASRDRAYEQYF
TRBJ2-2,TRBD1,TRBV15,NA,TGTGCCACCAGCAGAGATTACGGGACAGGGAACACCGGGGAGCTGTTTTTT,CATSRDYGTGNTGELFF
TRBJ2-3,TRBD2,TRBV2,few,TGTGCCAGCAGTGAATTGGGGACTAGCGCCTACACAGATACGCAGTATTTT,CASSELGTSAYTDTQYF
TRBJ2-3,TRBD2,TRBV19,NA,TGTGCCAGTAGTACCGGGACTAGCCGAGATACGCAGTATTTT,CASSTGTSRDTQYF
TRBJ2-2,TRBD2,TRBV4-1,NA,TGCGCCAGCAGCCTCTATCTAGCGGGAAGAACCGGGGAGCTGTTTTTT,CASSLYLAGRTGELFF
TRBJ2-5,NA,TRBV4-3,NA,TGCGCCAGCAGCCAAGGGGCGGGGGAGACCCAGTACTTC,CASSQGAGETQYF
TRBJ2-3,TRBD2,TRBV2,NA,TGTGCCAGCAGTGGGGGTAGCGGGAGGGTCCGTTACAGGATAGATACGCAGTATTTT,CASSGGSGRVRYRIDTQYF